The clone carrying this T cell receptor beta chain was observed a handful of times. Its antigen is currently unknown. The entry originates in a study of CD8 T cells in ankylosing spondylitis. General study results and limits: What appeared characteristic of ankylosing spondylitis blood was a TCR beta motif of seven to nine highly homologous variants.

TCRdb processed the 5' RACE reads anew with MiXCR; each CDR3 protein has one entry. The sample holds about 450,000 distinct CDR3 sequences; roughly 26% are singletons and the top ten take over 0.8%. This CDR3 has 11 residues. Trimming pared 0 bases from V and 8 bases from J, leaving 5 bases between. Germline lookup yields CDR1 DFQATT and CDR2 SNEGSKA (reference sequence). The chain uses TRBV20-1 and TRBJ2-1; D unresolved. This clonotype was obtained from a male donor with ankylosing spondylitis. What was sequenced was blood, either unsorted or a sorted T cell fraction (not recorded which). The CDR3 protein is CSARDLDEQFF. CDR3 sequence (DNA): TGCAGTGCTAGAGATTTGGATGAGCAGTTCTTC.